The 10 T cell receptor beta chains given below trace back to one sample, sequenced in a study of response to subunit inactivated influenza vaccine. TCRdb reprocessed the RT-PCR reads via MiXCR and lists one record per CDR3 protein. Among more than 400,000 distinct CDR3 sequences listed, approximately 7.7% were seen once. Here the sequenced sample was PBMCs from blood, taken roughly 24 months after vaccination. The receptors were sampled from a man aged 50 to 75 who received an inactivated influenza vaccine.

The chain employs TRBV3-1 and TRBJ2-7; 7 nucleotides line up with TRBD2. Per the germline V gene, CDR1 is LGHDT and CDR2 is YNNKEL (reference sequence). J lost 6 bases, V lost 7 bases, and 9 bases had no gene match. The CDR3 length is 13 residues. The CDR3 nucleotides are TGTGCCAGCACCAGGGTGGGGACTACCGAGCAGTACTTC. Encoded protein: CASTRVGTTEQYF.

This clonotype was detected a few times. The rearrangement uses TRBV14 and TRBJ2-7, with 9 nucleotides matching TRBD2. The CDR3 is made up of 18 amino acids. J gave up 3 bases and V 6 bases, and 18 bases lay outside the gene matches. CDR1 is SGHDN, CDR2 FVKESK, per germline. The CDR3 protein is CASSLGLAPFKIDYEQYF. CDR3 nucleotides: TGTGCCAGCAGTCTTGGACTAGCGCCCTTTAAGATAGACTACGAGCAGTACTTC.

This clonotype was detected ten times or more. In DNA form, the CDR3 reads TGTGCCAGCGGATCATTTAGCGGGGTTTACACCGGGGAGCTGTTTTTT. Amino acids: CASGSFSGVYTGELFF. The chain carries TRBV6-1 and TRBJ2-2; TRBD2 matches at 8 bases. The germline V gene has CDR1 MNHNS and CDR2 SASEGT. The V gene end was trimmed by 8 bases and the J gene end by 3 bases; junction bases not matched to a gene: 11. The CDR3 length is 16 residues.

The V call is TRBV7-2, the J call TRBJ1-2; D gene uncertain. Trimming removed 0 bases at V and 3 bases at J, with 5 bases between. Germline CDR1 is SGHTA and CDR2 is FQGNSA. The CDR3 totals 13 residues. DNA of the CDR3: TGTGCCAGCAGCTTAGCCAACGACTATGGCTACACCTTC. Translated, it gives CASSLANDYGYTF.

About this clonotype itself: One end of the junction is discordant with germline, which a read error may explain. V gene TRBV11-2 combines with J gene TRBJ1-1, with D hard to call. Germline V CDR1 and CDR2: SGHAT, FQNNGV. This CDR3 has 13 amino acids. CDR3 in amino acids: CASSLEVMSDAFF. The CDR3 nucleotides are TGTGCCAGCAGCTTAGAGGTGATGTCTGACGCTTTCTTT.

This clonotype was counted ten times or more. CDR3 nucleotide sequence: TGCAGCGTTACCCTGACTAGCGGGATCTACAATGAGCAGTTCTTC. It is translated as CSVTLTSGIYNEQFF. The chain has TRBV29-1 and TRBJ2-1; 11 bases map to TRBD2. The CDR3 covers 15 residues. V gave up 5 bases and J gave up 3 bases; unmatched junction bases: 6. The germline CDR1 and CDR2 sequences are SQVTM and ANQGSEA.

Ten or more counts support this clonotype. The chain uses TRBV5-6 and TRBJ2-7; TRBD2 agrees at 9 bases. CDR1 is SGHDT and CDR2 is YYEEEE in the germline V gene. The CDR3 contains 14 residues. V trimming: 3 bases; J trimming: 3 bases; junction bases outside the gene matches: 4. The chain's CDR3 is CASSWASGIYEQYF. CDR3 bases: TGTGCCAGCAGCTGGGCTAGCGGGATCTACGAGCAGTACTTC.

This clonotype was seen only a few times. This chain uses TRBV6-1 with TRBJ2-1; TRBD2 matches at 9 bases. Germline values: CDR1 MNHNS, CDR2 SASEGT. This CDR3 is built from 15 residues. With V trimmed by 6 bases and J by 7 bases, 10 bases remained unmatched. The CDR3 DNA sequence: TGTGCCAGCAGGCGATCTAGCGGGGAGGTTAATGAGCAGTTCTTC. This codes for CASRRSSGEVNEQFF.

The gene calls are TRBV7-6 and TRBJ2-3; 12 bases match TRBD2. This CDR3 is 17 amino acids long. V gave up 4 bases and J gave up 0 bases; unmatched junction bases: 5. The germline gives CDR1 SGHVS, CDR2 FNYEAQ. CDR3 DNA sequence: TGTGCCAGCAGCTCGGGACTAGCGGGCTCTAGCACAGATACGCAGTATTTT. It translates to CASSSGLAGSSTDTQYF.

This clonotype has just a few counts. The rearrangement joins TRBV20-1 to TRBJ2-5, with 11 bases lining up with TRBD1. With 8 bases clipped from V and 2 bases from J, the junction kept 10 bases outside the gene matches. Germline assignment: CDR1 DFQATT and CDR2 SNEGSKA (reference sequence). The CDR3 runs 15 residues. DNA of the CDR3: TGCAGTCCTAATACGGGGACAGGGGGGCAAGAGACCCAGTACTTC. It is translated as CSPNTGTGGQETQYF.